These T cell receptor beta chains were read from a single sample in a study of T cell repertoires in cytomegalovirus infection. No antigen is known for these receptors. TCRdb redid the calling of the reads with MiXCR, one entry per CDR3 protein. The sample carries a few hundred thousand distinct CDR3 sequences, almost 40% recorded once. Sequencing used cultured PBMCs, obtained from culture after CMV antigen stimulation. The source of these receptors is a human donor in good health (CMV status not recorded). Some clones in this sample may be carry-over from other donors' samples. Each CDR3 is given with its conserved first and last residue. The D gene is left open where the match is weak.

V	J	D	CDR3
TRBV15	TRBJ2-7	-	CATSRDTGLEQYF
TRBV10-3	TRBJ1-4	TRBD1	CAISAGTDYEKLFF
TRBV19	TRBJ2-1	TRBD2	CASRGGGNEQFF
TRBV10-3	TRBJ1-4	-	CAISQTGGEKLFF
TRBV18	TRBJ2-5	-	CASSPPRSLAQETQYF
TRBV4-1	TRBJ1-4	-	CASSQIGLHEKLFF
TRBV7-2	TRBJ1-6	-	CASSFSRERGSPLHF
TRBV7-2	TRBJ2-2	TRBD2	CASSPRGTSGGELFF
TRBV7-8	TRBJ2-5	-	CASSLRIQETQYF
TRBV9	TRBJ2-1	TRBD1	CASSVDGQGFDEQFF
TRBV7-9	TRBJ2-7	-	CASSFDESRSYEQYF
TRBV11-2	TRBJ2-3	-	CASSQGSQYF
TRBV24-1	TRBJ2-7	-	CATSDPRQGGYEQYF
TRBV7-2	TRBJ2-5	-	CASSFGWQETQYF
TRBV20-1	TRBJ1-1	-	CSARDKGRAPRLEAFF
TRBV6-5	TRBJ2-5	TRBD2	CASGRASGYQETQYF
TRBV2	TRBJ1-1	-	CASRYETGNTEAFF
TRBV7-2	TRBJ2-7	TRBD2	CASSPTPGLAVNYEQYF
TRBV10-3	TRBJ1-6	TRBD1	CAISESGGGANSPLHF
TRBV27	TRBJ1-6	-	CASSMDGDNSPLHF
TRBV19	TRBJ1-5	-	CASSIGRVVGQHF
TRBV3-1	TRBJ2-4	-	CASRSGNIQYF
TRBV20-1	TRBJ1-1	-	CSAVVALANTEAFF
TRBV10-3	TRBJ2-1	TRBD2	CAIGEGLAARGQFF
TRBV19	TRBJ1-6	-	CASMDSPYNSPLHF
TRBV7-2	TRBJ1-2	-	CASSPRGGGISNYGYTF
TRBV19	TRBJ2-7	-	CASSIAAGQLAYEQYF
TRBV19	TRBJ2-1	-	CASSPTENEQFF
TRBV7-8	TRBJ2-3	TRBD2	CASSWGGADTQYF
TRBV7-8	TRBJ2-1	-	CASSLAARGNEQFF
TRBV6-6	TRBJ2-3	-	CASSYPQAAGKGSTDTQYF
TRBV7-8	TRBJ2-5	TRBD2	CASSLGNAAGGPGETQYF
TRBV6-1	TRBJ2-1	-	CASSVQGYEQFF
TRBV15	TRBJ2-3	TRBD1	CATSREGTGRGADTQYF
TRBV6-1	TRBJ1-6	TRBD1	CASRETGGPSPLHF
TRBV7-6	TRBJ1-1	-	CASSQYAPGQSAMNTEAFF
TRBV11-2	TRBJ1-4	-	CASSLVFGADHNEKLFF
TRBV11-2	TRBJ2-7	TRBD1	CASSYGTAFYEQYF
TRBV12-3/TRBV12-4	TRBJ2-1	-	CASSLGGDGEQFF
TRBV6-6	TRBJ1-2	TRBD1	CASRDRTGVGYGYTF
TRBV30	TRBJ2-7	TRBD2	CAWSTPGTSGRASYEQYF
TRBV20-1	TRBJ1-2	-	CSAHRQGWGGYTF
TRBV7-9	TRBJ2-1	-	CASSPGRLGISAPSSYNEQFF
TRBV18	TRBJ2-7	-	CASSPTGDYEQYF
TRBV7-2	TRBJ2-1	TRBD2	CASSSTLAGLSYNEQFF
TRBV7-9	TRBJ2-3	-	CASSFRLDTQYF
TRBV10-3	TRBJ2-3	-	CAISRTGFGTDTQYF
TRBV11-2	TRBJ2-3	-	CASSGAGTDTQYF
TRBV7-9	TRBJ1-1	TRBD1	CASTRGTGAYTEAFF
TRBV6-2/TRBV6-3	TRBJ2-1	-	CASRKDVYNEQFF
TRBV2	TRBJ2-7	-	CASSEGIRGPNEQYF
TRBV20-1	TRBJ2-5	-	CSAERGETQYF
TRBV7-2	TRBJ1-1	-	CASSPRRGTEAFF
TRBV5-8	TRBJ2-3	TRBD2	CASSLASGGARTDTQYF
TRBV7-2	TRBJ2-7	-	CASSFRLGPPKHEQYF
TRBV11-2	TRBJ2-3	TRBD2	CASSAGAGGSDTQYF
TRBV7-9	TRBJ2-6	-	CASSSREPSSDGSGGANVLTF
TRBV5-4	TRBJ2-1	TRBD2	CASSGLAGGPGAREQFF
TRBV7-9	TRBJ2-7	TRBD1	CASSLRAGGIYEQYF